Listed below are T cell receptor beta chains from one sample, sequenced in a study of blood T cell repertoires in COVID-19. The repertoire was sequenced with immunoSEQ multiplex PCR; TCRdb's copy has only in-frame clones and lacks some. The sample lists roughly 150,000 clones, almost 85% occurring once. Sample: peripheral blood. Source of these receptors: a man between 45 and 60 years old with acute or convalescent COVID-19. Each CDR3 is given with its conserved first and last residue. A D gene is named only where the DNA matches it firmly. Clone size is shown for a subset of rows, as once, few, many or a class of expanded clone.

d_call: TRBD1; j_call: TRBJ1-1; v_call: TRBV5-1; clone_size: .; cdr3_length: 13; cdr3_nt: TGCGCCAGCCGTGACAGGGGTGGAACTGAAGCTTTCTTT; cdr3_aa: CASRDRGGTEAFF
d_call: .; j_call: TRBJ2-7; v_call: TRBV12-3/TRBV12-4; clone_size: .; cdr3_length: 13; cdr3_nt: TGTGCCAGCAGAGCTACAGGGCGAGGTGAGCAGTACTTC; cdr3_aa: CASRATGRGEQYF
d_call: .; j_call: TRBJ1-5; v_call: TRBV6-5; clone_size: .; cdr3_length: 16; cdr3_nt: TGTGCCAGCAGTTTCGACGGGTCACCTAGCAATCAGCCCCAGCATTTT; cdr3_aa: CASSFDGSPSNQPQHF
d_call: .; j_call: TRBJ1-5; v_call: TRBV9; clone_size: once; cdr3_length: 13; cdr3_nt: TGTGCCAGCAGCGTAGGTGGCGGTCAGCCCCAGCATTTT; cdr3_aa: CASSVGGGQPQHF
d_call: .; j_call: TRBJ1-6; v_call: TRBV28; clone_size: .; cdr3_length: 16; cdr3_nt: TGTGCCAGCAGGCCCGAGGGGGGGCTTGGGAATTCACCCCTCCACTTT; cdr3_aa: CASRPEGGLGNSPLHF
d_call: .; j_call: TRBJ2-3; v_call: TRBV10-1; clone_size: .; cdr3_length: 12; cdr3_nt: TGCGCCAGCAGTGAGTCTGGCAAGACGCAGTATTTT; cdr3_aa: CASSESGKTQYF
d_call: TRBD1; j_call: TRBJ2-7; v_call: TRBV24-1; clone_size: .; cdr3_length: 13; cdr3_nt: TGTGCCACCGGGACAGGGGGAAACTACGAGCAGTACTTC; cdr3_aa: CATGTGGNYEQYF
d_call: TRBD1; j_call: TRBJ1-3; v_call: TRBV7-3; clone_size: once; cdr3_length: 15; cdr3_nt: TGTGCCAGCAGCCCACAGGGGACCTCTGGAAACACCATATATTTT; cdr3_aa: CASSPQGTSGNTIYF
d_call: .; j_call: TRBJ2-3; v_call: TRBV12-5; clone_size: .; cdr3_length: 15; cdr3_nt: TGTGCTAGTGGTTCTTTCGGGGGGCGCACAGATACGCAGTATTTT; cdr3_aa: CASGSFGGRTDTQYF
d_call: TRBD1; j_call: TRBJ1-6; v_call: TRBV28; clone_size: .; cdr3_length: 15; cdr3_nt: TGTGCCAGCAGGCGGACAGGGGGACGTAATTCACCCCTCCACTTT; cdr3_aa: CASRRTGGRNSPLHF
d_call: .; j_call: TRBJ1-4; v_call: TRBV19; clone_size: .; cdr3_length: 13; cdr3_nt: TGTGCCAGCTCCAGGGCAACTAATGAAAAACTGTTTTTT; cdr3_aa: CASSRATNEKLFF
d_call: .; j_call: TRBJ2-5; v_call: TRBV2; clone_size: once; cdr3_length: 11; cdr3_nt: TGTGCCAGCAGCCTCCAAGAGACCCAGTACTTC; cdr3_aa: CASSLQETQYF
d_call: .; j_call: TRBJ2-7; v_call: TRBV7-2; clone_size: .; cdr3_length: 14; cdr3_nt: TGTGCCAGCAGCTTGGAGCGAGGGGGTTACGAGCAGTACTTC; cdr3_aa: CASSLERGGYEQYF
d_call: .; j_call: TRBJ1-1; v_call: TRBV18; clone_size: .; cdr3_length: 13; cdr3_nt: TGTGCCAGCTCCTGGGGGGTGAACACTGAAGCTTTCTTT; cdr3_aa: CASSWGVNTEAFF
d_call: .; j_call: TRBJ1-1; v_call: TRBV12-3/TRBV12-4; clone_size: .; cdr3_length: 13; cdr3_nt: TGTGCCAGCAGTTCACAGGAGAACACTGAAGCTTTCTTT; cdr3_aa: CASSSQENTEAFF
d_call: .; j_call: TRBJ2-2; v_call: TRBV19; clone_size: .; cdr3_length: 14; cdr3_nt: TGTGCCAGTAGTAAACAGGGGGGGACCGGGGAGCTGTTTTTT; cdr3_aa: CASSKQGGTGELFF
d_call: .; j_call: TRBJ1-1; v_call: TRBV5-5; clone_size: .; cdr3_length: 13; cdr3_nt: TGTGCCAGCAGCTTGCAGGGGAACACTGAAGCTTTCTTT; cdr3_aa: CASSLQGNTEAFF
d_call: .; j_call: TRBJ1-4; v_call: TRBV6-5; clone_size: .; cdr3_length: 15; cdr3_nt: TGTGCCAGCAGGATAACGGGAGTGAGTGGGGAAAAACTGTTTTTT; cdr3_aa: CASRITGVSGEKLFF
d_call: .; j_call: TRBJ2-2; v_call: TRBV6-5; clone_size: .; cdr3_length: 14; cdr3_nt: TGTGCCAGCAAAGGGGAATCGAACACCGGGGAGCTGTTTTTT; cdr3_aa: CASKGESNTGELFF
d_call: .; j_call: TRBJ2-3; v_call: TRBV2; clone_size: .; cdr3_length: 18; cdr3_nt: TGTGCCAGCAGTGAAGTGGGATGGTCTAGCGCGGGCACAGATACGCAGTATTTT; cdr3_aa: CASSEVGWSSAGTDTQYF
d_call: .; j_call: TRBJ1-5; v_call: TRBV3-1/TRBV3-2; clone_size: .; cdr3_length: 13; cdr3_nt: TGTGCCAGCAGCCCCGGGGGGTTTCAGCCCCAGCATTTT; cdr3_aa: CASSPGGFQPQHF
d_call: TRBD1; j_call: TRBJ1-5; v_call: TRBV2; clone_size: .; cdr3_length: 14; cdr3_nt: TGTGCCAGCGTCCGGACAGGGAACGATCAGCCCCAGCATTTT; cdr3_aa: CASVRTGNDQPQHF
d_call: .; j_call: TRBJ2-2; v_call: TRBV4-1; clone_size: .; cdr3_length: 15; cdr3_nt: TGCGCCAGCAGCCGTGGGGGGGCCGTCGCCGGGGAGCTGTTTTTT; cdr3_aa: CASSRGGAVAGELFF
d_call: TRBD1; j_call: TRBJ1-5; v_call: TRBV7-2; clone_size: .; cdr3_length: 15; cdr3_nt: TGTGCCAGCAGCTCTTTAGGGGACAGGGGTGTAGCCCAGCATTTT; cdr3_aa: CASSSLGDRGVAQHF
d_call: .; j_call: TRBJ1-5; v_call: TRBV2; clone_size: .; cdr3_length: 15; cdr3_nt: TGTGCCAGCAGTGCCCAGGTATATAGCAATCAGCCCCAGCATTTT; cdr3_aa: CASSAQVYSNQPQHF
d_call: TRBD2; j_call: TRBJ2-1; v_call: TRBV6-1; clone_size: .; cdr3_length: 18; cdr3_nt: TGTGCCAGCAGTGAAGGGATTACTAGCGGGAGCTCCTACAATGAGCAGTTCTTC; cdr3_aa: CASSEGITSGSSYNEQFF
d_call: .; j_call: TRBJ2-7; v_call: TRBV7-2; clone_size: few; cdr3_length: 15; cdr3_nt: TGTGCCAGCAGCTTAGAAAACTCGTTTTACTACGAGCAGTACTTC; cdr3_aa: CASSLENSFYYEQYF